This TCR beta chain stems from a study of cytomegalovirus exposure and HLA in healthy donors (TCRdb year 2017). For the wider study: An earlier analysis of more than 550 of the donors reported around 280 Gb of sequence data and 117 million unique TCR beta sequences obtained from some 200 million T cells. Class I and class II HLA loci were covered by the typing at four-digit resolution. The study aimed to test whether signatures of past pathogen exposure could be identified by cataloging public T cell receptors. To predict cytomegalovirus infection status, the study brought together high-throughput TCR immunosequencing, statistical association of individual TCRs with disease status, and machine learning. Using immunosequencing, the study profiled T cell repertoires from 640 or so subjects and related those repertoires to cytomegalovirus serostatus. Rather than using new phenotypic data, the later analysis identified candidate immune exposures from TCR beta sequences and from how often those sequences occurred across donors. In a later analysis, previously published TCR beta repertoires from several hundred donors were re-analyzed and high-resolution HLA genotyping was added so that TCR occurrence patterns could be studied. The genetic ancestry cluster associated with self-reported Caucasian donors included roughly 84% of the 398 genotyped donors. Donor age, sex, ethnicity and CMV serostatus were compiled alongside the repertoire data. Four to six DR-DQ haplotypes were handled as single units for association and clustering, since linkage in the cohort was strong. The number of typed donors differed by locus: about 620-640 for A, B, C, DRB1 and DQB1; approximately 540 for DQA1; some 590 for DPA1; and 400 to 480 for DPB1. To decide whether each TCR beta V gene segment behaved as functional or pseudogenic, an earlier analysis of approximately 620 of the donors relied on high-throughput TCR beta sequencing. Besides the first cohort of around 670 subjects, a separate validation cohort made up of over 95 different subjects was used. A later genetic analysis used genome-wide SNP genotypes for about 60% of the 666 donors, treating that subset as a discovery cohort. Among over 350 genotyped donors of the cohort, an average of approximately 250,000 unique TCR beta nucleotide sequences were sequenced per donor, about a sixth of them non-productive. Every discovery cohort repertoire had been produced on one sequencing platform. An early release that covered fewer than 800 HLA-typed donors contained around 330 gigabases of sequencing data and roughly 84 million unique TCR sequences.

Library prep was done by the immunoSEQ multiplex PCR assay. For the multiplex PCR, a mixture combining 60 forward primers for TCR Vbeta segments and 13 reverse primers for TCR Jbeta segments was used. Amplification of the CDR3 region of rearranged TCR beta genes was performed with a multiplex PCR assay on genomic DNA. The amplified TCR beta libraries were sequenced on the Illumina HiSeq System as 87-base-pair reads. The original methods were these. A later analysis counted tens of millions of unique TCR beta chains across the 666 repertoires, and around 12 million of these chains were shared by at least two donors. Raw reads were error-corrected and collapsed into unique sequences by a nearest-neighbor algorithm in which closely related sequences were merged to remove PCR and sequencing errors. V, D and J gene segments were assigned by aligning CDR3 sequences to IMGT reference sequences. For a sequence to be retained, a match of at least six nucleotides was required to both a V gene segment and a J gene segment. Rearrangements were called productive when the CDR3 lacked stop codons and stayed in frame with V and J; all others were non-productive. Following IMGT convention, CDR3 was defined as the stretch from the second conserved V-encoded cysteine to the conserved J-encoded phenylalanine. The earlier analysis of about 640 of the donors excluded any sequence lacking an unambiguous match to a single V gene segment. An earlier analysis of about 600 of the donors called V segments functional above 56.7% productive rearrangements and segregating when the between-donor standard deviation exceeded 5%. A statistical classification framework was built for diagnosing cytomegalovirus status from the catalog of TCR beta chain sequences. In a later analysis, V and J genes were assigned by comparing TCR nucleotide sequences against IMGT/GENE-DB human TR gene sequences. A later analysis assigned CDR3 sequences and most-parsimonious VDJ recombination scenarios with the TCRdist pipeline. A later analysis defined each TCR beta chain by its CDR3 amino acid sequence plus V-gene family, and excluded reads lacking a unique V-gene family. As a way to deal with suspected cross-contamination and a sequencing artifact, a later analysis dropped approximately 590 nucleotide sequences that were highly shared and had low generation probability. For each public chain, a later analysis derived a clonal expansion index from normalized ranks of inferred template counts within each repertoire. In a later analysis, generation probabilities were computed with a VDJ recombination model fitted to out-of-frame rearrangements, and the resulting probabilities were checked against IGoR. In a later analysis, hypergeometric tests were used to score TCR-TCR, TCR-HLA and TCR-CMV co-occurrence, with a repertoire-size bias correction applied to TCR pairs. To estimate false discovery rates, a later analysis permuted the HLA or CMV assignments 20 times. A later analysis grouped co-occurring TCRs with DBSCAN, adding TCRdist sequence similarity when clustering within HLA-allele-positive subsets. Repertoires with fewer than 30,000 or more than 120,000 public chains were left out of co-occurrence clustering, as were roughly five repertoires with anomalous nucleotide sharing. TCRdb took over this immuneACCESS table, retaining in-frame rearrangements with V and J assigned. Such tables are incomplete; in checked studies, under half of the missing clones stem from an unresolved V gene, and the remainder is unexplained. V and J calls plus clone size are reproduced from that table; the DNA served to infer D and trimming. Recorded for this sample are under 200,000 clones; about 82% of them occurred a single time. The top ten hold 0.6% to 0.9% of the sample.

A word on this clone: Which antigen it targets is not known. No clone much larger than this one lies a single base away; base qualities are absent.

Summary of the overall study and its limitations: In this cohort, only TCR beta chains were sequenced, and detectable features were limited by the absence of alpha or paired-chain data. In a later analysis, HLA-associated TCR beta chains were found to be more clonally expanded and to have lower generation probabilities than equally common non-associated chains. In a later genetic analysis, fewer N-insertions in productive TCRs were reported among donors in an Asian-associated ancestry cluster than the approximately 670-donor mean. A cluster of highly shared sequence variants was judged likely to represent a technical artifact of the sequencing pipeline. Most TCR sequences were seen in very few donors, while some public TCRs were found in many individuals. In a later genetic analysis, a missense DCLRE1C variant was associated with V-gene and J-gene trimming of TCR beta chains, and the association was replicated in an independent cohort. In an earlier analysis of some 500 of the donors, most TCR beta V segments appeared in productive rearrangements about 90% or about 30% of the time, broadly matching IMGT annotations. Cytomegalovirus status was reported to be diagnosed by the classifier with high specificity and sensitivity in both the original and validation cohorts. Linkage disequilibrium might explain the correlated functional status among segregating V segments, but an unknown experimental factor could not be excluded. When HLA alleles, especially DR and DQ, strongly co-occurred, attributing TCR associations to individual alleles was difficult. In a later analysis, several top co-occurrence clusters were reported to appear linked to parvovirus B19, influenza, CMV and Epstein-Barr virus. Specific HLA alleles were associated with some 15,000 TCR beta sequences at a false discovery rate of 0.05 in a later analysis. The presence/absence analyses assumed that sequencing depth was roughly uniform across donors, and that assumption may not be true. It was suggested by the authors that the approach could potentially be generalized to other disease states and immunological phenotypes. In vitro tests confirmed that a few of the cytomegalovirus-associated TCR beta chains recognize cytomegalovirus antigens. Immune exposure information for the cohort was limited to CMV serostatus. A later analysis found that most CMV-associated TCR beta chains appeared HLA-restricted, with HLA associations seemingly driven largely by CMV exposure. A further reported finding was that TCR beta sequences accurately predicted the HLA-A and HLA-B alleles for most subjects in the first cohort. In the study, some 160 TCR beta chains were listed as associated with cytomegalovirus. Some IMGT-functional V segments, including TRBV6-2 and TRBV6-3, could not be distinguished by the 87-base-pair reads and were therefore excluded. Because HLA typing was missing for some donors at each locus, association tests included only the typed subset. In a later analysis, the rate of TCR association differed among HLA loci, with DRB1 alleles having the most associated TCRs and HLA-C alleles having the fewest. Because counts were too low, approximately 18 rarely observed V segments, including chromosome 9 orphons, were excluded from the earlier analysis of around 640 of the donors.

Reading the germline V gene gives CDR1 MNHNS and CDR2 SASEGT. The CDR3 runs 14 residues from the cysteine to the phenylalanine. Only CDR3 DNA is held: 42 bases, read in frame from base 1. V drops 3 bases and J drops 8 bases, leaving 14 bases in between. In total, over 600 healthy bone marrow donors made up the cohort. All cohort members were sampled while nominally healthy, although unrecorded immune exposures were likely present. The donor was CMV seronegative and was included in the group of 352 seronegative cohort members. Each donor provided a peripheral blood sample, and peripheral blood mononuclear cells were used for TCR beta sequencing. Genomic DNA was extracted from the blood cell samples with the Qiagen DNeasy Blood Extraction Kit.

Sequencing was performed on PBMCs. The chain joins TRBV6-1 to TRBJ2-1; the D gene is perhaps TRBD2, from 6 matching bases. The origin of this receptor is a female donor in good health and CMV-seronegative. Read as DNA, the sequence is TGTGCCAGCAGTGACACTAGCCCTCGCTATGAGCAGTTCTTC. It encodes CASSDTSPRYEQFF.